Listed here are 30 T cell receptor beta chains from one sample, sequenced in a study of T cells in Graves' hyperthyroidism and ophthalmopathy (dated by TCRdb to about 2019). The library was produced with multiplex PCR. The sample was run on an Illumina HiSeq 2000. TCR beta CDR3 regions were amplified from RNA transcripts. For the first round of RT-PCR on the TCR CDR3, the HTBI primer set was used together with the Qiagen OneStep RT-PCR kit. TCRdb passed the public sequencing reads through fastp at Q25 and MiXCR, retaining productive beta sequences. Rows with a matching CDR3 protein are joined into one entry that keeps the most common DNA and genes. For this sample the table gives a few hundred thousand distinct CDR3 sequences, of which about 15% were detected only once. Around a fifth of the sample goes to the ten largest clones. The sample was blood. These receptors were taken from a woman in her 30s with Graves' ophthalmopathy.

This clonotype was counted at least ten times. This chain joins TRBV12-3 or TRBV12-4 and TRBJ1-1, with TRBD1 matching 8 bases. The CDR3 runs 14 residues. V shed 8 bases, J shed 0 bases, and the junction held 5 bases outside the gene matches. CDR3 coding DNA: TGTGCCAGCGAACAGACAGGGGTGAACACTGAAGCTTTCTTT. It codes for CASEQTGVNTEAFF.

This clonotype was recorded at least ten times. The CDR3 bases are TGTGCCAGCAGCCCGGGACAGCAGAACACTGAAGCTTTCTTT. Translating it yields CASSPGQQNTEAFF. The rearrangement links TRBV3-1 to TRBJ1-1, with 7 bases identical to TRBD1. V shed 4 bases and J 1 base; nucleotides not matched to a gene: 3. Looked up from germline, CDR1 is LGHDT and CDR2 is YNNKEL (reference sequence). The CDR3 totals 14 residues.

This clonotype was counted only a few times. The CDR3 DNA reads as TGTGCCAGCAGCGTCGGGGGAATGTGGGTGGAGACCCAGTACTTC. Its translation: CASSVGGMWVETQYF. The V gene is TRBV14, the J gene TRBJ2-5, with D maybe TRBD2 (6 bases). The germline V gene has CDR1 SGHDN and CDR2 FVKESK. V lost 5 bases and J 5 bases, leaving 18 bases between the germline ends. The CDR3 sequence is 15 residues long.

This clonotype occurred a few times. A single base separates this from a much larger clone, so it may be a read error. This chain joins TRBV14 and TRBJ2-7, with D hard to call. V shed 3 bases and J shed 2 bases, with 2 bases lying between them. CDR1 is SGHDN, CDR2 FVKESK, per germline. The CDR3 loop spans 11 amino acids. The CDR3, as DNA: TGTGCCAGCAGCCACACCTACGAGCAGTACTTC. Encoded protein: CASSHTYEQYF. Full variable domain (rest looked up from reference TRBV14 and TRBJ2-7): EAGVTQFPSHSVIEKGQTVTLRCDPISGHDNLYWYRRVMGKEIKFLLHFVKESKQDESGMPNNRFLAERTGGTYSTLKVQPAELEDSGVYFCASSHTYEQYFGPGTRLTVT.

This clonotype was found many times. The chain recombines TRBV28 with TRBJ1-1, with D unclear. Trimming cost V 1 base and J 2 bases, with 8 bases left between them. The CDR3 has 14 residues. Germline V gene lookup returns CDR1 MDHEN and CDR2 SYDVKM. The CDR3 region is CASSLYQVNTEAFF. CDR3 DNA: TGTGCCAGCAGTTTATACCAGGTTAACACTGAAGCTTTCTTT.

The rearrangement uses TRBV27 and TRBJ1-5; no firm D call. Trimming removed 0 bases at V and 7 bases at J, with 7 bases between. Germline V gene data show CDR1 as MNHEY and CDR2 as SMNVEV (reference sequence). CDR3 length equals 13 residues. DNA for the CDR3: TGTGCCAGCAGTTTATCGAGTAAGCAGCCCCAGCATTTT. It translates to CASSLSSKQPQHF.

The rearrangement uses TRBV20-1 and TRBJ2-1; TRBD2 matches 14 bases. J gave up 5 bases and V 6 bases, and 6 bases lay outside the gene matches. The CDR3 extends over 15 amino acids. Germline-derived CDR1 and CDR2 are DFQATT and SNEGSKA (reference sequence). As DNA, the CDR3 is TGCAGTGCCACCGGGACTAGCGGGGGAAACAATGAGCAGTTCTTC. This gives the protein CSATGTSGGNNEQFF.

The CDR3 region has the DNA TGTGCCAGCAACAACCAAGGGGGGACAGGGTCGAACACTGAAGCTTTCTTT. Translated: CASNNQGGTGSNTEAFF. The genes are TRBV6-1 and TRBJ1-1; 9 bases are a match to TRBD1. Germline V gives CDR1 MNHNS, CDR2 SASEGT. This CDR3 region has 17 residues. Germline trimming cut 7 bases from V and 1 base from J; bases unmatched to any gene: 13.

This clonotype occurred many times. The chain recombines TRBV11-3 with TRBJ1-1; D possibly corresponds to TRBD1 (5 bases). The CDR3 totals 14 residues. The V end was cut by 1 base, the J end by 3 bases, with 9 bases between. In germline, CDR1 is SGHNT, CDR2 YENEEA. The CDR3 spells CASSLGGVYTEAFF. Written as DNA, the CDR3 is TGTGCCAGCAGCTTAGGGGGGGTCTACACTGAAGCTTTCTTT.

Ten or more counts support this clonotype. V usage is TRBV29-1 and J usage is TRBJ1-2; D is unresolved. Germline values: CDR1 SQVTM, CDR2 ANQGSEA. Trimming removed 1 base from V and 8 bases from J, with 8 bases in between. This CDR3 has 11 residues. As DNA, the CDR3 is TGCAGCGTTGAAGGACGTGAAGGCTACACCTTC. Translating it yields CSVEGREGYTF. The full variable domain, its missing parts supplied by reference TRBV29-1 and TRBJ1-2, is SAVISQKPSRDICQRGTSLTIQCQVDSQVTMMFWYRQQPGQSLTLIATANQGSEATYESGFVIDKFPISRPNLTFSTLTVSNMSPEDSSIYLCSVEGREGYTFGSGTRLTVV.

This clonotype was counted at least ten times. V is TRBV6-1 and J is TRBJ2-7; D possibly corresponds to TRBD2 (5 bases). Looked up from germline, CDR1 is MNHNS and CDR2 is SASEGT. The CDR3 is 14 residues long. The V end was cut by 1 base, the J end by 3 bases, with 10 bases between. CDR3 region: CASSEDGVRYEQYF. The CDR3, as DNA: TGTGCCAGCAGTGAAGACGGGGTGCGCTACGAGCAGTACTTC.

V usage is TRBV5-1 and J usage is TRBJ2-3, with a possible D match to TRBD2 (5 bases). Trimming took 0 bases from V and 5 from J, leaving 13 bases between them. The CDR3 totals 15 residues. Germline values: CDR1 SGHRS, CDR2 YFSETQ. The CDR3 spells CASSLGQTSQDTQYF. The CDR3 DNA reads TGCGCCAGCAGCTTGGGTCAAACTAGTCAAGATACGCAGTATTTT.

This clonotype was seen only a few times. The gene calls are TRBV7-2 and TRBJ2-2, with D possibly matching TRBD2 (5 bases). V was cut by 5 bases and J by 6 bases, with 13 bases left in between. The CDR3 is 14 residues long. Germline V CDR1 and CDR2: SGHTA, FQGNSA. The CDR3 sequence is CASSRTGVAGELFF. In nucleotides, the CDR3 is TGTGCCAGCAGCCGGACTGGGGTAGCCGGGGAGCTGTTTTTT. The full variable domain, its missing parts supplied by reference TRBV7-2 and TRBJ2-2, is GAGVSQSPSNKVTEKGKDVELRCDPISGHTALYWYRQSLGQGLEFLIYFQGNSAPDKSGLPSDRFSAERTGGSVSTLTIQRTQQEDSAVYLCASSRTGVAGELFFGEGSRLTVL.

This clonotype was seen more than once but under ten times. The chain is built from TRBV3-1 and TRBJ1-3; D perhaps matches TRBD1 (5 bases). Germline V CDR1 and CDR2: LGHDT, YNNKEL (reference sequence). CDR3 size: 16 residues. The V gene lost 2 bases and the J gene lost 4 bases, with 15 bases spanning the gap. CDR3 amino acids: CASSQYEGVEGNTIYF. Here the CDR3 DNA reads TGTGCCAGCAGCCAATACGAAGGGGTCGAGGGAAACACCATATATTTT.

Comment on this clonotype: Since the CDR3 does not end with the conserved phenylalanine or tryptophan, this likely comes from a read error. CDR3 coding DNA: TGTGCCAGCAGACCACAGGGGACTTTAGCAGATACGCAGTATCTT. The encoded protein is CASRPQGTLADTQYL. The gene calls are TRBV6-2 or TRBV6-3 and TRBJ2-3, with a tentative D call TRBD1 (7 bases). Trimming left V 6 bases short and J 4 bases short, with 17 bases between. Germline V CDR1 and CDR2: MNHEY, SVGEGT. This CDR3 has 15 residues.

This clonotype was recorded at least ten times. The V call is TRBV29-1, the J call TRBJ2-7; possibly TRBD1 or TRBD2 for D (5 bases each). Trimming removed 4 bases from V and 0 bases from J, with 22 bases in between. The germline V gene has CDR1 SQVTM and CDR2 ANQGSEA. The CDR3 consists of 17 residues. The CDR3 region is CSVGGTAPFLSSYEQYF. The CDR3 region has the DNA TGCAGCGTTGGTGGGACGGCACCATTCCTGAGCTCCTACGAGCAGTACTTC.

Turning to this clonotype: A much bigger clone sits one base away, suggesting this may be a read error. The chain uses TRBV7-3 and TRBJ2-3; 8 nucleotides agree with TRBD1. Per the germline V gene, CDR1 is SGHTA and CDR2 is FQGTGA. The CDR3 has 15 amino acids. The trim removed 5 bases at V and 5 bases at J, leaving 9 bases unmatched. The CDR3, as DNA: TGTGCCAGCAGCCTCACAGGGGGAGCACAAGATACGCAGTATTTT. This gives the protein CASSLTGGAQDTQYF.

This clonotype has at least ten counts. The chain is built from TRBV7-9 and TRBJ2-7; no definite D call. The CDR3 covers 11 residues. Trimming took 8 bases from V and 7 from J, leaving 12 bases between them. CDR1 and CDR2 (germline): SEHNR, FQNEAQ (reference sequence). CDR3 bases: TGTGCCAGCGGGTCGAAGCTGGAGCAGTACTTC. It yields the protein CASGSKLEQYF.

This clonotype was picked up many times. The V gene is TRBV20-1, the J gene TRBJ2-3; D tentatively reads TRBD1 or TRBD2 (5 bases each). Trimming pared 6 bases from V and 2 bases from J, leaving 18 bases between. Looked up from germline, CDR1 is DFQATT and CDR2 is SNEGSKA (reference sequence). This CDR3 has 15 residues. The CDR3 coding sequence is TGCAGTGCGGGACGGCGGGCAGGCTCCACAGATACGCAGTATTTT. Its translation: CSAGRRAGSTDTQYF.

In this sample, this clonotype turned up many times. This chain joins TRBV18 and TRBJ2-6; 10 nucleotides agree with TRBD1. CDR3 size: 20 residues. The germline V gene encodes CDR1 KGHSH and CDR2 LQKENI. With V trimmed by 5 bases and J by 2 bases, 15 bases remained unmatched. The CDR3 region is CASSSGRRDRGPAGANVLTF. The CDR3, as DNA: TGTGCCAGCTCATCAGGCCGCCGGGACAGGGGACCCGCTGGGGCCAACGTCCTGACTTTC.

This clonotype was found many times. The rearrangement links TRBV7-9 to TRBJ2-3; D is ambiguous. Germline loops: CDR1 SEHNR, CDR2 FQNEAQ (reference sequence). Trimming left V 3 bases short and J 5 bases short, with 3 bases between. The CDR3 runs to 11 residues. The CDR3 DNA follows: TGTGCCAGCAGCTTTGGAGATACGCAGTATTTT. Translated, it gives CASSFGDTQYF.

There are many counts of this clonotype. V and J are TRBV27 and TRBJ2-7; 7 positions match TRBD2. Germline V gene sequence: CDR1 MNHEY, CDR2 SMNVEV (reference sequence). Unmatched junction bases numbered 15, after V lost 6 bases and J lost 7 bases. The CDR3 contains 15 residues. CDR3 amino acids: CASSQGPPGGREQYF. CDR3 sequence (DNA): TGTGCCAGCAGCCAAGGGCCGCCGGGAGGAAGGGAGCAGTACTTC.

This clonotype has ten or more counts. The V call is TRBV28, the J call TRBJ2-1; D gene uncertain. This CDR3 is built from 15 residues. Trimming pared 9 bases from V and 6 bases from J, leaving 21 bases between. From germline, CDR1 is MDHEN and CDR2 SYDVKM. The CDR3 loop reads CASIKGSSLGNEQFF. DNA for the CDR3: TGTGCCAGTATAAAGGGAAGTTCGTTAGGCAATGAGCAGTTCTTC.

This clonotype was picked up many times. The chain uses TRBV6-6 and TRBJ2-5; perhaps TRBD1 as D (6 bases). V gave up 0 bases and J gave up 2 bases, with 7 bases separating them. Looked up from germline, CDR1 is MNHNY and CDR2 is SVGAGI (reference sequence). The CDR3 loop spans 14 amino acids. Here the CDR3 reads CASSYSGTQETQYF. In DNA, the CDR3 is TGTGCCAGCAGTTACTCCGGGACACAAGAGACCCAGTACTTC.

This clonotype showed up many times. The rearrangement links TRBV27 to TRBJ1-5, with D unclear. The CDR3 covers 14 residues. V lost 4 bases to trimming and J lost 0 bases, with 7 bases between them. The germline gives CDR1 MNHEY, CDR2 SMNVEV (reference sequence). CDR3 sequence reads: CASSSFNSNQPQHF. For the CDR3, the DNA is TGTGCCAGCAGTTCCTTCAATAGCAATCAGCCCCAGCATTTT.

In its sample, this clonotype was seen many times. The J gene is TRBJ2-6, the V gene TRBV7-9; a weak D match, TRBD1 (5 bases). Germline V lookup: CDR1 SEHNR, CDR2 FQNEAQ (reference sequence). V shed 1 base and J shed 2 bases, with 12 bases lying between them. This CDR3 contains 17 residues. CDR3 sequence: CASSLEGRTTGANVLTF. The CDR3 region has the DNA TGTGCCAGCAGCTTAGAAGGTCGGACAACTGGGGCCAACGTCCTGACTTTC.

The chain has TRBV11-2 and TRBJ2-2, with 8 bases lining up with TRBD2. Germline-derived CDR1 and CDR2 are SGHAT and FQNNGV. CDR3 length: 16 residues. V gave up 5 bases and J gave up 5 bases; unmatched junction bases: 10. Here the CDR3 DNA reads TGTGCCAGCAGCAATCGTCTCCGGGGGGGGACCGGGGAGCTGTTTTTT. Translation: CASSNRLRGGTGELFF.

This clonotype was observed many times. The V and J genes are TRBV30 and TRBJ1-1; D uncertain. CDR1 and CDR2 from the germline V gene are GTSNPN and SVGIG (reference sequence). The V end lost 3 bases, the J end lost 1 base, and 18 bases lay between the germline ends. The CDR3 runs 16 residues. The CDR3 loop is CAWRIPGNGWNTEAFF. Written as DNA, the CDR3 is TGTGCCTGGAGGATCCCCGGGAATGGCTGGAACACTGAAGCTTTCTTT.

This clonotype was observed at least ten times. The chain joins TRBV18 to TRBJ2-1, with D possibly TRBD1 on 6 matching bases. This CDR3 is 15 amino acids long. Trimming pared 3 bases from V and 6 bases from J, leaving 15 bases between. Germline V gene sequence: CDR1 KGHSH, CDR2 LQKENI. The CDR3 sequence is CASSPPDRFPNEQFF. The CDR3 DNA follows: TGTGCCAGCTCACCTCCCGACAGGTTCCCCAATGAGCAGTTCTTC.

This clonotype turned up a few times. The V gene is TRBV4-2, the J gene TRBJ1-6; 10 nucleotides agree with TRBD1. CDR1 and CDR2 from the germline V gene are LGHNA and YNFKEQ. Germline trimming cut 3 bases from V and 10 bases from J; bases unmatched to any gene: 9. The CDR3 has 16 amino acids. CDR3 sequence (DNA): TGTGCCAGCAGCCACCGACAGGGGGCGGGGATCTCACCCCTCCACTTT. Translating it yields CASSHRQGAGISPLHF.